The sequence of this T cell receptor beta chain was determined in a study of blood T cell repertoires in COVID-19. Turning to the study itself: T cells, B-cell-depleted T cells, or PBMCs provided the cDNA or gDNA that served as material.

Per the original methods: From reference gene primer amplification, estimates of nucleated cell counts were derived. The method was immunoSEQ multiplex PCR; TCRdb's version includes in-frame clones alone and lacks a portion of them. The V and J calls and clone size are taken from that table; D and trimming were inferred from the DNA. Here the sample spans about 15,000 clones, 87% being singletons. Germline assignment: CDR1 PRHDT and CDR2 FYEKMQ (reference sequence). Trimming removed 6 bases at V and 7 bases at J, with 10 bases between. The CDR3 is made up of 12 amino acids. The V and J genes are TRBV13 and TRBJ2-1; D gene uncertain. The sequenced sample consisted of peripheral blood. The source of this sequence is a human donor in a cohort sampled during active COVID-19. The CDR3 DNA follows: TGTGCCAGCAGTCAAAGTAGTAATGAGCAGTTCTTC. Protein product: CASSQSSNEQFF.